Listed below are T cell receptor beta chains from one sample, sequenced in a study of PD-1 blockade in classical Hodgkin lymphoma. TCRdb keeps only in-frame clones here, not all; method: immunoSEQ multiplex PCR. The table records just under 65,000 clones, under 95% of them present only once. The material sequenced was peripheral blood mononuclear cells (PBMCs), taken before the fourth cycle of nivolumab. The receptors were gathered from a human donor with classical Hodgkin lymphoma. The CDR3 runs from the conserved cysteine through the conserved F or W.

length: 16; V: TRBV7-9; CDR3: CASSLVSSGTTDTQYF
length: 15; V: TRBV5-1; CDR3: CAKPRGHVKSTEAFF
length: 17; V: TRBV13; CDR3: CASSFARPGGPADTQYF
length: 16; V: TRBV5-3; CDR3: CARSSPPCHSNYGYTF
length: 13; V: TRBV18; CDR3: CASSPTGLTEAFF
length: 12; V: TRBV19; CDR3: CASSPLQARAFF
length: 15; V: TRBV27; CDR3: CASSPSEVVAHEQYF
length: 14; V: TRBV5-4; CDR3: CASSQQGRNEKLFF
length: 14; V: TRBV19; CDR3: CASSIFGLEETQYF
length: 15; V: TRBV5-1; CDR3: CASSLERGPNYEQYF
length: 11; V: TRBV6-1; CDR3: CASREVYGYTF
length: 17; V: TRBV4-1; CDR3: CASSQAFETTNTGELFF
length: 13; V: TRBV6-5; CDR3: CASSSRANTEAFF
length: 15; V: TRBV29-1; CDR3: CSVEGEGQGSYEQYF
length: 12; V: TRBV18; CDR3: CASSPENQPQHF
length: 14; V: TRBV28; CDR3: CASSPGQLGNTIYF
length: 14; V: TRBV5-1; CDR3: CASGDGNSGNTIYF
length: 16; V: TRBV30; CDR3: CAWRVTGRSYNSPLHF
length: 15; V: TRBV2; CDR3: CASSEVGQGAWELFF
length: 13; V: TRBV6-1; CDR3: CASSVSGEETQYF
length: 14; V: TRBV19; CDR3: CASSHRGTGRAQYF
length: 14; V: TRBV7-9; CDR3: CASSLLDRGSSYTF
length: 17; V: TRBV28; CDR3: CASSFIPSTGVNEKLFF
length: 14; V: TRBV4-1; CDR3: CASSQGLGSYEQYF
length: 13; V: TRBV18; CDR3: CASFIDGNTEAFF
length: 16; V: TRBV27; CDR3: CASSPSPGGYNSPLHF
length: 12; V: TRBV30; CDR3: CACSTGKYGYTF
length: 13; V: TRBV30; CDR3: CAWSVRGTYEQYF
length: 18; V: TRBV7-8; CDR3: CASSPRTGRGSTNEKLFF
length: 12; V: TRBV13; CDR3: CASSEGDTEAFF
length: 14; V: TRBV6-5; CDR3: CASSLGAPNEKLFF